The 20 T cell receptor beta chains in this list originate from one sample, sequenced in a study of T cells in Graves' hyperthyroidism and ophthalmopathy. Amplification targeted TCR beta CDR3 regions from RNA transcripts. The HTBI primer set served for first-round RT-PCR of the TCR CDR3. A single record per CDR3 protein comes from TCRdb applying MiXCR to the multiplex PCR reads. Counted here are about 720,000 distinct CDR3 sequences, 16% occurring once; the ten biggest clones make up around 7.7%. The specimen sequenced was blood. The receptors come from a young man with Graves' hyperthyroidism.

This clonotype was counted a few times. The CDR3 DNA sequence: TGTGCCAGCAGCCAAGAGTCCGGGACAGCCTCCTACGAGCAGTACTTC. This sequence encodes CASSQESGTASYEQYF. The rearrangement joins TRBV4-2 to TRBJ2-7, with 7 bases identical to TRBD1. CDR1 is LGHNA, CDR2 YNFKEQ, per germline. V lost 0 bases, J lost 0 bases, and 5 bases stayed unmatched. This CDR3 comprises 16 residues.

A few counts support this clonotype. This sequence joins TRBV5-1 and TRBJ2-4; the D gene could be TRBD1 or TRBD2 (5 bases each). The CDR3 extends over 15 amino acids. Trimming removed 2 bases at V and 9 bases at J, with 18 bases between. Germline V gene sequence: CDR1 SGHRS, CDR2 YFSETQ. The CDR3: CASSFVGTVLGIQYF. CDR3 DNA: TGCGCCAGCAGCTTTGTGGGGACGGTCCTTGGCATTCAGTACTTC.

The V gene is TRBV18, the J gene TRBJ2-5; D unclear. Deletions cut 1 base from V and 4 bases from J, with 10 bases between. From germline, CDR1 is KGHSH and CDR2 LQKENI. The CDR3 totals 14 residues. CDR3 bases: TGTGCCAGCTCACCACGACGGTCCGGAGAGACCCAGTACTTC. This sequence encodes CASSPRRSGETQYF.

This clonotype was recorded a few times. CDR3 sequence (DNA): TGTGCCAGCAGCTTATCCTCGGGACAAGTTAGGGAGACCCAGTACTTC. This translates into CASSLSSGQVRETQYF. V is TRBV7-9 and J is TRBJ2-5; weak D call: TRBD1 (6 bases). This CDR3 region has 16 residues. CDR1 is SEHNR and CDR2 is FQNEAQ in the germline V gene (reference sequence). Trimming stripped 2 bases from V and 5 bases from J, with 18 bases between.

At least ten counts were recorded for this clonotype. CDR3 protein: CASSLPGGRKGEQYF. DNA for the CDR3: TGTGCCAGCAGTCTCCCCGGCGGGAGGAAGGGCGAGCAGTACTTC. The rearrangement links TRBV28 to TRBJ2-7; 8 bases map to TRBD2. CDR1 is MDHEN and CDR2 is SYDVKM in the germline V gene. The CDR3 contains 15 residues. Trimming removed 5 bases from V and 6 bases from J; junction bases left unmatched: 12.

On this clonotype itself: A much larger clone lies a single base off, so this may be a read error. The chain joins TRBV7-2 to TRBJ1-2; D ambiguous. The germline CDR1 and CDR2 sequences are SGHTA and FQGNSA. The CDR3 totals 14 residues. V was cut by 1 base and J by 6 bases, with 12 bases left in between. The CDR3 loop is CASSLESIMDGYTF. The CDR3 nucleotides read TGTGCCAGCAGCTTAGAGAGCATTATGGATGGCTACACCTTC.

The chain links TRBV11-2 to TRBJ2-7; 8 bases match TRBD2. The CDR3 sequence is 16 residues long. Germline trimming cut 6 bases from V and 5 bases from J; bases unmatched to any gene: 15. CDR1 SGHAT and CDR2 FQNNGV come from the germline V gene. Written as DNA, the CDR3 is TGTGCCAGCAGTTACCTCGGGGGGGCTGGGAAAAACGAGCAGTACTTC. Encoded protein: CASSYLGGAGKNEQYF.

The table lists this clonotype with many counts. V is TRBV9 and J is TRBJ1-2; unclear D gene. Germline V gene data show CDR1 as SGDLS and CDR2 as YYNGEE. Trimming removed 0 bases from V and 0 bases from J, with 9 bases in between. There are 15 residues in the CDR3. The CDR3 DNA sequence: TGTGCCAGCAGCGTAGAGGAGGGCCCTAACTATGGCTACACCTTC. Its translation: CASSVEEGPNYGYTF.

This clonotype was recorded at least ten times. The CDR3 reads CASSPPSRSTDTQYF. CDR3 nucleotide sequence: TGTGCCAGCTCACCCCCTTCGCGATCCACAGATACGCAGTATTTT. The genes are TRBV18 and TRBJ2-3, with no clear D. This CDR3 is 15 amino acids long. Germline V gives CDR1 KGHSH, CDR2 LQKENI. Trimming shortened V by 3 bases and J by 2 bases, and 12 bases separated the two germline ends.

V is TRBV6-2 or TRBV6-3 and J is TRBJ1-6, with D unresolved. There are 16 residues in the CDR3. Germline V gene sequence: CDR1 MNHEY, CDR2 SVGEGT. V was cut by 2 bases and J by 0 bases, with 8 bases left in between. For the CDR3, the DNA is TGTGCCAGCAGTTACGAACATAGCTCCTATAATTCACCCCTCCACTTT. Translated: CASSYEHSSYNSPLHF.

The chain carries TRBV20-1 and TRBJ2-3, with a weak D call TRBD2 (6 bases). This CDR3 has 14 residues. Germline V lookup: CDR1 DFQATT, CDR2 SNEGSKA (reference sequence). V dropped 1 base and J dropped 1 base, with 9 bases sitting between them. For the CDR3, the DNA is TGCAGTGCTAGAGGCCCGGGGGGCACAGATACGCAGTATTTT. Protein product: CSARGPGGTDTQYF.

This clonotype was found many times. The rearrangement joins TRBV5-1 to TRBJ1-1; D is undetermined. V shed 3 bases and J shed 1 base, with 7 bases lying between them. CDR3 length: 13 residues. In germline, CDR1 is SGHRS, CDR2 YFSETQ. The CDR3 region is CASSSPGNTEAFF. CDR3 nucleotide sequence: TGCGCCAGCAGCTCCCCAGGGAACACTGAAGCTTTCTTT. The variable domain in full, completed from reference TRBV5-1 and TRBJ1-1, reads KAGVTQTPRYLIKTRGQQVTLSCSPISGHRSVSWYQQTPGQGLQFLFEYFSETQRNKGNFPGRFSGRQFSNSRSEMNVSTLELGDSALYLCASSSPGNTEAFFGQGTRLTVV.

The rearrangement uses TRBV10-3 and TRBJ2-7; D is perhaps TRBD1 or TRBD2 (6 bases each). V lost 8 bases and J lost 4, with 18 bases in between. Germline CDR1 and CDR2: ENHRY and SYGVKD. The length of the CDR3 is 14 residues. CDR3 bases: TGTGCCATCCAAATCGATTCGGGGGCGTACGAGCAGTACTTC. The encoded protein is CAIQIDSGAYEQYF.

The gene calls are TRBV6-2 or TRBV6-3 and TRBJ1-5; D is possibly TRBD1 (6 bases). The V end was cut by 5 bases, the J end by 6 bases, with 17 bases between. Germline V gives CDR1 MNHEY, CDR2 SVGEGT. This CDR3 spans 15 amino acids. The CDR3, as DNA: TGTGCCAGCAGTACCCGAGGGGGAATGGGTCAGCCCCAGCATTTT. As protein: CASSTRGGMGQPQHF.

This clonotype has ten or more counts. In DNA, the CDR3 is TGTGCCAGCAGCTTAGCGGTTAGCAATCAGCCCCAGCATTTT. It codes for CASSLAVSNQPQHF. V gene TRBV7-2 combines with J gene TRBJ1-5; the D is unclear. The CDR3 consists of 14 residues. Germline V gene lookup returns CDR1 SGHTA and CDR2 FQGNSA. The V end lost 0 bases, the J end lost 0 bases, and 3 bases lay between the germline ends.

This clonotype was counted many times. The CDR3 coding sequence is TGTGCCAGCAGTTCTCCAACTAGCGGGAGGCCCGTCGAGCAGTACTTC. It is translated as CASSSPTSGRPVEQYF. The J gene is TRBJ2-7, the V gene TRBV27, with 12 bases matching TRBD2. Germline-derived CDR1 and CDR2 are MNHEY and SMNVEV (reference sequence). The CDR3 sequence is 16 residues long. The J segment lost 6 bases and the V segment lost 4 bases, leaving 10 bases of the junction unmatched.

The chain recombines TRBV27 with TRBJ1-5; 8 positions agree with TRBD1. This CDR3 has 17 amino acids. The J segment lost 3 bases and the V segment lost 7 bases, leaving 14 bases of the junction unmatched. Germline V gene sequence: CDR1 MNHEY, CDR2 SMNVEV (reference sequence). Here the CDR3 reads CASNPGTGFRVNQPQHF. The CDR3 nucleotides read TGTGCCAGCAATCCCGGGACAGGCTTCAGGGTCAATCAGCCCCAGCATTTT.

This clonotype was observed a handful of times. The V and J genes are TRBV7-2 and TRBJ2-1; tentatively, D is TRBD1 or TRBD2 (5 bases each). The CDR3 contains 16 residues. V gave up 2 bases and J gave up 4 bases, with 15 bases separating them. The germline CDR1 and CDR2 sequences are SGHTA and FQGNSA. CDR3 in DNA: TGTGCCAGCAGCTTAAGAGCGAGAGGGGCATACAATGAGCAGTTCTTC. Translating it yields CASSLRARGAYNEQFF.

This clonotype was found many times. The chain joins TRBV27 to TRBJ2-2; the match to TRBD1 covers 10 bases. CDR3 length: 15 amino acids. Germline V gene data show CDR1 as MNHEY and CDR2 as SMNVEV (reference sequence). V shed 6 bases, J shed 3 bases, and the junction held 4 bases outside the gene matches. The CDR3 protein is CASRTGGAYTGELFF. In DNA form, the CDR3 reads TGTGCCAGCAGGACAGGGGGCGCGTACACCGGGGAGCTGTTTTTT.

This clonotype was counted a few times. The rearrangement links TRBV7-6 to TRBJ2-5; D is unresolved. Trimming pared 5 bases from V and 4 bases from J, leaving 11 bases between. Germline loops: CDR1 SGHVS, CDR2 FNYEAQ. This CDR3 contains 13 residues. The CDR3 here is CASSPREAETQYF. In nucleotides, the CDR3 is TGTGCCAGCAGCCCACGAGAGGCAGAGACCCAGTACTTC.